The 31 T cell receptor beta chains given below trace back to one sample, sequenced in a study of blood T cell repertoires in COVID-19. The table came from immunoSEQ multiplex PCR; TCRdb's copy has only in-frame clones and leaves some out. The sample records around 260,000 clones, 86% being singletons. Source material: peripheral blood. The receptors were gathered from a woman aged 25-40 years with active or convalescent COVID-19.

This chain uses TRBV19 with TRBJ2-6; D gene ambiguous. Germline-derived CDR1 and CDR2 are LNHDA and SQIVND (reference sequence). The CDR3 runs 16 residues. The V gene lost 3 bases and the J gene lost 0 bases, with 9 bases spanning the gap. The CDR3: CASSIILASGANVLTF. The DNA for the CDR3 is TGTGCCAGTAGTATTATCTTAGCCTCTGGGGCCAACGTCCTGACTTTC. Complete variable domain (other parts from reference TRBV19 and TRBJ2-6): DGGITQSPKYLFRKEGQNVTLSCEQNLNHDAMYWYRQDPGQGLRLIYYSQIVNDFQKGDIAEGYSVSREKKESFPLTVTSAQKNPTAFYLCASSIILASGANVLTFGAGSRLTVL.

This chain uses TRBV30 with TRBJ1-4, with no clear D. The CDR3 loop spans 14 amino acids. Germline-derived CDR1 and CDR2 are GTSNPN and SVGIG (reference sequence). With 7 bases removed from V and 8 bases from J, the gap between germline ends came to 20 bases. CDR3 loop: CALGGPTPREKLFF. In nucleotides, the CDR3 is TGTGCCTTGGGTGGGCCTACGCCGCGAGAAAAACTGTTTTTT.

The chain joins TRBV19 to TRBJ2-1; 12 bases map to TRBD2. Germline values: CDR1 LNHDA, CDR2 SQIVND (reference sequence). Unmatched junction bases numbered 5, after V lost 4 bases and J lost 4 bases. The CDR3 sequence is 16 residues long. CDR3 DNA: TGTGCCAGTAGTACGACTAGCGGGGGTTTATACAATGAGCAGTTCTTC. Amino acids: CASSTTSGGLYNEQFF.

The count of this clone is one. The chain uses TRBV9 and TRBJ2-5; possible D gene TRBD1, 7 bases. The CDR3 loop spans 13 amino acids. The germline V and J ends were trimmed by 7 bases and 5 bases, with 15 bases remaining between them. Germline V gene sequence: CDR1 SGDLS, CDR2 YYNGEE. CDR3 in amino acids: CASSQGDWETQYF. CDR3 DNA sequence: TGTGCCAGCTCTCAGGGGGACTGGGAGACCCAGTACTTC.

This chain uses TRBV7-8 with TRBJ2-7; 8 bases are shared with TRBD1. CDR1 and CDR2 from the germline V gene are SGHVS and FQNEAQ. The CDR3 length is 16 residues. After removal of 1 base from V and 6 bases from J, the junction contained 11 bases not matched to a gene. This chain's CDR3 is CASSLVPTGGGGEQYF. The CDR3 region has the DNA TGTGCCAGCAGCTTAGTCCCCACAGGGGGAGGTGGCGAGCAGTACTTC.

As regards this clone: At one of its ends the junction is not consistent with the germline gene, which may arise from a read error. V gene TRBV7-7 combines with J gene TRBJ2-1; 7 nucleotides match TRBD1. The germline CDR1 and CDR2 sequences are SSHAT and FNYEAQ (reference sequence). The CDR3 has 15 residues. The CDR3 DNA is TGTGCTAGCAGCCGACAGGGTGCCTCCTACAATGAGCAGTTCTTC. Protein product: CASSRQGASYNEQFF.

The rearrangement uses TRBV21-1 and TRBJ1-2. TRBV21-1 is a pseudogene locus. The CDR3 length is 16 residues. CDR3 sequence: CASSKGSRDRSYGYTF. The CDR3 DNA sequence: TGTGCCAGCAGCAAAGGGTCGAGGGATAGGAGTTATGGCTACACCTTC.

The J gene is TRBJ1-1, the V gene TRBV6-6, with D perhaps TRBD1 (6 bases). Per the germline V gene, CDR1 is MNHNY and CDR2 is SVGAGI (reference sequence). With 0 bases removed from V and 0 bases from J, the gap between germline ends came to 8 bases. The CDR3 covers 15 residues. The CDR3 spells CASSYSQGLNTEAFF. The CDR3 region has the DNA TGTGCCAGCAGTTACTCGCAGGGGCTGAACACTGAAGCTTTCTTT.

The chain joins TRBV14 to TRBJ1-6; no firm D call. Trimming stripped 1 base from V and 0 bases from J, with 7 bases between. The CDR3 runs to 16 residues. Germline V gives CDR1 SGHDN, CDR2 FVKESK. The CDR3 coding sequence is TGTGCCAGCAGCCAAGCCGGGAACTCCTATAATTCACCCCTCCACTTT. As protein: CASSQAGNSYNSPLHF.

The chain combines TRBV28 with TRBJ2-1; 9 bases line up with TRBD2. J was trimmed by 5 bases and V by 7 bases; bases with no gene match: 9. Germline CDR1 MDHEN, CDR2 SYDVKM. This CDR3 comprises 15 residues. CDR3 in DNA: TGTGCCAGCATGGGGCGGGGGGGCAGAAACAATGAGCAGTTCTTC. This translates into CASMGRGGRNNEQFF.

The rearrangement uses TRBV5-4 and TRBJ1-2, with TRBD1 identical over 7 bases. CDR3 length: 15 amino acids. V trimming: 5 bases; J trimming: 5 bases; junction bases outside the gene matches: 12. CDR1 is SGHNT and CDR2 is YYREEE in the germline V gene (reference sequence). The CDR3 region is CASRGQGVRKYGYTF. The CDR3 DNA follows: TGTGCCAGCAGGGGTCAGGGGGTACGGAAATATGGCTACACCTTC.

The count of this clone is one. V is TRBV5-5 and J is TRBJ2-2; D remains unclear. The CDR3 runs 14 residues. Germline V gene lookup returns CDR1 SGHKS and CDR2 YYEKEE (reference sequence). V lost 4 bases and J lost 2, with 9 bases in between. The CDR3 DNA reads as TGTGCCAGCAGCCCCTCGGGTAACACCGGGGAGCTGTTTTTT. Its protein product is CASSPSGNTGELFF.

The CDR3: CASSLGGTGGNTEAFF. In nucleotides, the CDR3 is TGTGCCAGCAGCTTGGGCGGGACAGGCGGGAACACTGAAGCTTTCTTT. V is TRBV5-4 and J is TRBJ1-1; 8 positions agree with TRBD1. The CDR3 is made up of 16 amino acids. Per germline, CDR1 SGHNT and CDR2 YYREEE (reference sequence). Unmatched junction bases numbered 5, after V lost 0 bases and J lost 1 base.

This chain links TRBV27 with TRBJ2-1; 11 bases match TRBD1. The germline V gene has CDR1 MNHEY and CDR2 SMNVEV (reference sequence). The CDR3 contains 16 residues. V shed 3 bases, J shed 4 bases, and the junction held 5 bases outside the gene matches. CDR3 region: CASSFPGTGGYNEQFF. The CDR3, as DNA: TGTGCCAGCAGTTTCCCCGGGACAGGGGGTTACAATGAGCAGTTCTTC.

The J gene is TRBJ1-4, the V gene TRBV27; 7 nucleotides line up with TRBD1. CDR3 size: 14 residues. The germline CDR1 and CDR2 sequences are MNHEY and SMNVEV (reference sequence). V was clipped by 5 bases and J by 4 bases; unmatched bases: 4. The CDR3 bases are TGTGCCAGCAGTCGGACAGGACTTAATGAAAAACTGTTTTTT. This sequence encodes CASSRTGLNEKLFF.

CDR3 amino acids: CASSQGRGNQPQHF. The DNA for the CDR3 is TGTGCCAGCAGCCAGGGGAGGGGGAATCAGCCCCAGCATTTT. This chain links TRBV4-2 with TRBJ1-5; a weak D match, TRBD1 (6 bases). This CDR3 is built from 14 residues. The germline CDR1 and CDR2 sequences are LGHNA and YNFKEQ. The germline V and J ends were trimmed by 3 bases and 4 bases, with 10 bases remaining between them.

This clone was observed a single time. The gene calls are TRBV19 and TRBJ1-2; D gene uncertain. V was pared by 3 bases and J by 2 bases, with 10 bases between. Germline CDR1 reads LNHDA; CDR2 reads SQIVND (reference sequence). The CDR3 length is 14 residues. The CDR3 DNA follows: TGTGCCAGTAGTATGGTCATCGAGAACTATGGCTACACCTTC. Translation gives CASSMVIENYGYTF. The full variable domain, completed using reference TRBV19 and TRBJ1-2, is DGGITQSPKYLFRKEGQNVTLSCEQNLNHDAMYWYRQDPGQGLRLIYYSQIVNDFQKGDIAEGYSVSREKKESFPLTVTSAQKNPTAFYLCASSMVIENYGYTFGSGTRLTVV.

CDR3 amino acids: CASSEQGAGANVLTF. CDR3 DNA sequence: TGCGCCAGCAGCGAACAGGGTGCTGGGGCCAACGTCCTGACTTTC. The chain uses TRBV5-1 and TRBJ2-6; possibly TRBD1 for D (6 bases). CDR3 length: 15 amino acids. V was clipped by 4 bases and J by 2 bases, with 10 bases between them. Germline assignment: CDR1 SGHRS and CDR2 YFSETQ.

The chain couples TRBV6-2 or TRBV6-3 to TRBJ2-6; D ambiguous. V dropped 5 bases and J dropped 0 bases, with 5 bases sitting between them. The CDR3 covers 14 residues. Germline loops: CDR1 MNHEY, CDR2 SVGEGT. The DNA for the CDR3 is TGTGCCAGCAGTCTTTTCTCTGGGGCCAACGTCCTGACTTTC. This encodes CASSLFSGANVLTF.

The rearrangement joins TRBV19 to TRBJ2-1; maybe TRBD1 (6 bases). The CDR3 has 14 amino acids. V lost 9 bases, J lost 4 bases, and 16 bases lay in between. Germline V CDR1 and CDR2: LNHDA, SQIVND (reference sequence). The CDR3: CASLQGRDYNEQFF. The DNA of the CDR3 is TGTGCCAGCCTACAGGGTAGGGATTACAATGAGCAGTTCTTC.

The genes are TRBV4-3 and TRBJ2-1, with TRBD1 identical over 9 bases. Germline V CDR1 and CDR2: LGHNA, YSLEER. The CDR3 runs to 15 residues. V lost 4 bases to trimming and J lost 4 bases; unmatched junction nucleotides: 5. The chain's CDR3 is CASSLLGQGYNEQFF. As DNA, the CDR3 is TGCGCCAGCAGCCTACTGGGACAGGGATACAATGAGCAGTTCTTC.

This chain joins TRBV2 and TRBJ1-1; 8 nucleotides align to TRBD1. CDR1 and CDR2 from the germline V gene are SNHLY and FYNNEI. The CDR3 runs to 15 residues. Trimming at V came to 9 bases and at J to 5 bases, leaving 14 bases not matched to a gene. CDR3 sequence (DNA): TGTGCCAGTCCCTTGTACCAGGGGGCGGATACTGAAGCTTTCTTT. Translation: CASPLYQGADTEAFF.

This clone was detected once. The J gene is TRBJ2-6, the V gene TRBV19; possible D gene TRBD2, 6 bases. The V gene lost 4 bases and the J gene lost 0 bases, with 16 bases spanning the gap. Looked up from germline, CDR1 is LNHDA and CDR2 is SQIVND (reference sequence). CDR3 length: 18 amino acids. DNA of the CDR3: TGTGCCAGTAGTAGGGGGGACGGGGAAACCTCTGGGGCCAACGTCCTGACTTTC. This gives the protein CASSRGDGETSGANVLTF.

The V and J genes are TRBV19 and TRBJ1-4, with D possibly being TRBD1 (5 bases). V lost 6 bases and J lost 4, with 15 bases in between. This CDR3 contains 15 residues. Looked up from germline, CDR1 is LNHDA and CDR2 is SQIVND (reference sequence). The chain's CDR3 is CASRTGGARNEKLFF. The CDR3 nucleotides read TGTGCCAGTAGAACGGGCGGGGCCCGTAATGAAAAACTGTTTTTT.

This chain links TRBV6-1 with TRBJ2-6, with D tentatively TRBD1 (6 bases). The germline gives CDR1 MNHNS, CDR2 SASEGT. V was shortened by 3 bases and J by 8 bases, with 14 bases between the two germline ends. The CDR3 runs to 15 residues. CDR3 DNA: TGTGCCAGCAGTGATCCCCAGGGGTTGTCCAACGTCCTGACTTTC. This gives the protein CASSDPQGLSNVLTF.

Only one count was recorded for this clone. The rearrangement joins TRBV6-2 or TRBV6-3 to TRBJ1-1; 9 nucleotides match TRBD1. The J segment lost 2 bases and the V segment lost 6 bases, leaving 7 bases of the junction unmatched. The CDR3 is 15 residues long. The germline CDR1 and CDR2 sequences are MNHEY and SVGEGT. The CDR3 coding sequence is TGTGCCAGCAGCGCACACAGGGGGCAAAACACTGAAGCTTTCTTT. It is translated as CASSAHRGQNTEAFF.

The gene calls are TRBV5-1 and TRBJ2-5; 10 bases fit TRBD2. The CDR3 contains 17 residues. Trimming cost V 0 bases and J 0 bases; bases outside gene matches: 5. CDR1 is SGHRS, CDR2 YFSETQ, per germline. CDR3: CASSLGTSGHYQETQYF. The CDR3 DNA reads as TGCGCCAGCAGCTTGGGGACTAGCGGACACTACCAAGAGACCCAGTACTTC.

This clone was found a few times. The chain joins TRBV11-3 to TRBJ1-1; D possibly corresponds to TRBD1 (6 bases). CDR1 is SGHNT and CDR2 is YENEEA in the germline V gene. CDR3 length equals 13 residues. Trimming shortened V by 2 bases and J by 4 bases, and 8 bases separated the two germline ends. The CDR3, as DNA: TGTGCCAGCAGCTTAACCAGGGGCACTGAAGCTTTCTTT. Its translation is CASSLTRGTEAFF.

The genes are TRBV9 and TRBJ1-1; 9 nucleotides align to TRBD1. This CDR3 has 12 amino acids. Per germline, CDR1 SGDLS and CDR2 YYNGEE. V lost 3 bases, J lost 11 bases, and 5 bases stayed unmatched. In DNA form, the CDR3 reads TGTGCCAGCAGCGCGGGACAGGGAACGGCTTTCTTT. Encoded protein: CASSAGQGTAFF.

The chain is built from TRBV30 and TRBJ2-3; 9 nucleotides match TRBD1. CDR1 is GTSNPN, CDR2 SVGIG, per germline (reference sequence). Trimming at V came to 5 bases and at J to 7 bases, leaving 7 bases not matched to a gene. The CDR3 has 13 residues. The CDR3 nucleotides are TGTGCCTGGGTAACAGGGGGCAAAAATACGCAGTATTTT. Translated: CAWVTGGKNTQYF.

The chain carries TRBV5-4 and TRBJ2-2; no definite D call. CDR1 and CDR2 (germline): SGHNT, YYREEE (reference sequence). The CDR3 is 12 amino acids. The V and J ends lost 4 bases and 6 bases respectively, with 7 bases between them. The CDR3: CASSLAAGELFF. The CDR3 DNA sequence: TGTGCCAGCAGCCTCGCAGCCGGGGAGCTGTTTTTT.